Listed below are T cell receptor beta chains from one sample, sequenced in a study of liver allograft versus peripheral blood T cells. One entry per CDR3 protein results from TCRdb running MiXCR on the reads. The sample includes some 10,000 distinct CDR3 sequences, roughly 20% of them seen just once. Source of these receptors: a human patient who had a liver transplant. The graft donor may account for some of the T cells. Both conserved end residues are part of each CDR3. Fields, in order: J gene, D gene, V gene, clone size, CDR3 protein, CDR3 DNA. D genes are given only for firm matches. Clone size appears in some rows only: once, few, many, or a class for an expanded clone.

j_call: TRBJ1-2
d_call: NA
v_call: TRBV12-5
clone_size: NA
cdr3_aa: CASNYGYTF
cdr3_nt: TGTGCTAGTAATTATGGCTACACCTTC

j_call: TRBJ1-2
d_call: TRBD1
v_call: TRBV10-3
clone_size: few
cdr3_aa: CAISGPNRGGDHGYTF
cdr3_nt: TGTGCCATCAGTGGGCCAAACAGGGGAGGGGATCATGGCTACACCTTC

j_call: TRBJ2-2
d_call: NA
v_call: TRBV18
clone_size: NA
cdr3_aa: CASSPMQGSTGELFF
cdr3_nt: TGTGCCAGCTCACCCATGCAGGGGTCAACCGGGGAGCTGTTTTTT

j_call: TRBJ1-6
d_call: NA
v_call: TRBV7-2
clone_size: medium-sized
cdr3_aa: CASSLGWGNSPLHF
cdr3_nt: TGTGCCAGCAGCCTAGGGTGGGGGAATTCACCCCTCCACTTT

j_call: TRBJ1-6
d_call: NA
v_call: TRBV14
clone_size: few
cdr3_aa: CASSQDRGRRAPLHF
cdr3_nt: TGTGCCAGCAGCCAAGATAGGGGCAGACGGGCACCCCTCCACTTT

j_call: TRBJ1-1
d_call: TRBD1
v_call: TRBV19
clone_size: medium-sized
cdr3_aa: CASSSRDRGPQDF
cdr3_nt: TGTGCCAGTAGTAGCCGGGACAGGGGGCCCCAAGACTTT

j_call: TRBJ1-6
d_call: TRBD1
v_call: TRBV5-6
clone_size: medium-sized
cdr3_aa: CASSLVARGRYNSPLHF
cdr3_nt: TGTGCCAGCAGCTTGGTGGCCAGGGGGAGGTATAATTCACCCCTCCACTTT

j_call: TRBJ1-3
d_call: NA
v_call: TRBV7-2
clone_size: medium-sized
cdr3_aa: CASSLGGILAGNTIYF
cdr3_nt: TGTGCCAGCAGCTTAGGGGGCATCCTCGCAGGAAACACCATATATTTT

j_call: TRBJ1-5
d_call: NA
v_call: TRBV15
clone_size: many
cdr3_aa: CATSREGALGPQHF
cdr3_nt: TGTGCCACCAGCAGAGAGGGGGCTTTGGGGCCCCAGCATTTT

j_call: TRBJ1-1
d_call: NA
v_call: TRBV7-3
clone_size: many
cdr3_aa: CASSLEGGNTEAFF
cdr3_nt: TGTGCCAGCAGCTTAGAGGGTGGGAACACTGAAGCTTTCTTT

j_call: TRBJ1-6
d_call: NA
v_call: TRBV19
clone_size: medium-sized
cdr3_aa: CASSLSYSPLHF
cdr3_nt: TGTGCCAGTAGTCTTTCCTATTCACCCCTCCACTTT

j_call: TRBJ2-1
d_call: NA
v_call: TRBV10-3
clone_size: NA
cdr3_aa: CAIGSGRASSYNEQFF
cdr3_nt: TGTGCCATCGGTTCCGGGCGGGCGAGCTCCTACAATGAGCAGTTCTTC

j_call: TRBJ1-6
d_call: NA
v_call: TRBV12-3/TRBV12-4
clone_size: NA
cdr3_aa: CASSTGPYSPLHF
cdr3_nt: TGTGCCAGCAGCACGGGACCTTATTCACCCCTCCACTTT

j_call: TRBJ2-1
d_call: NA
v_call: TRBV5-4
clone_size: few
cdr3_aa: CASSLDSTEQFF
cdr3_nt: TGTGCCAGCAGCTTGGACAGCACCGAGCAGTTCTTC

j_call: TRBJ1-4
d_call: NA
v_call: TRBV5-5
clone_size: NA
cdr3_aa: CASSLIGATNEKLFF
cdr3_nt: TGTGCCAGCAGCTTAATCGGTGCAACTAATGAAAAACTGTTTTTT

j_call: TRBJ2-7
d_call: TRBD1
v_call: TRBV19
clone_size: medium-sized
cdr3_aa: CASRRSGQGYEQYF
cdr3_nt: TGTGCCAGTAGGAGATCGGGACAGGGCTACGAGCAGTACTTC

j_call: TRBJ1-4
d_call: NA
v_call: TRBV5-4
clone_size: few
cdr3_aa: CASSRERANEKLFF
cdr3_nt: TGTGCCAGCAGCCGCGAGCGGGCTAATGAAAAACTGTTTTTT

j_call: TRBJ2-7
d_call: NA
v_call: TRBV28
clone_size: NA
cdr3_aa: CASSLEDSYEQYF
cdr3_nt: TGTGCCAGCAGTTTAGAGGACTCCTACGAGCAGTACTTC

j_call: TRBJ2-6
d_call: NA
v_call: TRBV18
clone_size: NA
cdr3_aa: CASSPVDSRSGANVLTF
cdr3_nt: TGTGCCAGCTCCCCGGTTGACAGCCGCTCTGGGGCCAACGTCCTGACTTTC

j_call: TRBJ1-1
d_call: NA
v_call: TRBV6-1
clone_size: medium-sized
cdr3_aa: CASSEGVRSAFF
cdr3_nt: TGTGCCAGCAGTGAAGGGGTACGATCAGCTTTCTTT

j_call: TRBJ1-2
d_call: NA
v_call: TRBV11-2
clone_size: NA
cdr3_aa: CASSLQGSEGYTF
cdr3_nt: TGTGCCAGCAGCCTCCAGGGATCGGAGGGCTACACCTTC

j_call: TRBJ1-5
d_call: NA
v_call: TRBV6-2/TRBV6-3
clone_size: many
cdr3_aa: CASRDSSNQPQHF
cdr3_nt: TGTGCCAGTCGGGATTCGAGCAATCAGCCCCAGCATTTT

j_call: TRBJ1-1
d_call: NA
v_call: TRBV5-6
clone_size: NA
cdr3_aa: CASSLGHGTEAFF
cdr3_nt: TGTGCCAGCAGCTTGGGCCATGGCACTGAAGCTTTCTTT

j_call: TRBJ2-7
d_call: NA
v_call: TRBV20-1
clone_size: NA
cdr3_aa: CSASGRGTSSYEQYF
cdr3_nt: TGCAGTGCTAGCGGAAGGGGGACAAGCTCCTACGAGCAGTACTTC

j_call: TRBJ1-1
d_call: NA
v_call: TRBV19
clone_size: medium-sized
cdr3_aa: CASSSTTEAFF
cdr3_nt: TGTGCCAGTAGTTCAACCACTGAAGCTTTCTTT

j_call: TRBJ2-2
d_call: NA
v_call: TRBV15
clone_size: many
cdr3_aa: CATSRSWGSGELFF
cdr3_nt: TGTGCCACCAGCAGATCTTGGGGGTCCGGGGAGCTGTTTTTT

j_call: TRBJ2-7
d_call: NA
v_call: TRBV30
clone_size: NA
cdr3_aa: CAWSWLGEQYF
cdr3_nt: TGTGCCTGGAGTTGGCTGGGGGAGCAGTACTTC

j_call: TRBJ1-3
d_call: NA
v_call: TRBV7-2
clone_size: many
cdr3_aa: CASSLDTNSGNTIYF
cdr3_nt: TGTGCCAGCAGCCTAGACACTAACTCTGGAAACACCATATATTTT

j_call: TRBJ1-5
d_call: NA
v_call: TRBV6-2/TRBV6-3
clone_size: NA
cdr3_aa: CASTGPGQPQHF
cdr3_nt: TGTGCCAGCACAGGGCCGGGCCAGCCCCAGCATTTT

j_call: TRBJ1-1
d_call: NA
v_call: TRBV10-3
clone_size: medium-sized
cdr3_aa: CAISKGNTEAFF
cdr3_nt: TGTGCCATCAGTAAGGGGAACACTGAAGCTTTCTTT

j_call: TRBJ1-4
d_call: NA
v_call: TRBV5-4
clone_size: medium-sized
cdr3_aa: CASSPSPGHNEKLFF
cdr3_nt: TGTGCCAGCAGCCCCTCGCCGGGCCATAATGAAAAACTGTTTTTT

j_call: TRBJ1-2
d_call: NA
v_call: TRBV5-6
clone_size: medium-sized
cdr3_aa: CASSFRGAYGYTF
cdr3_nt: TGTGCCAGCAGCTTCAGGGGAGCCTATGGCTACACCTTC

j_call: TRBJ1-2
d_call: NA
v_call: TRBV9
clone_size: NA
cdr3_aa: CASSGTVGGYTF
cdr3_nt: TGTGCCAGCAGCGGGACAGTCGGTGGCTACACCTTC

j_call: TRBJ1-5
d_call: NA
v_call: TRBV19
clone_size: NA
cdr3_aa: CASSIYPPGTRSQIQPQHF
cdr3_nt: TGTGCCAGTAGTATATATCCCCCCGGGACCCGCAGCCAGATACAGCCCCAGCATTTT

j_call: TRBJ1-2
d_call: TRBD1
v_call: TRBV7-2
clone_size: medium-sized
cdr3_aa: CASSRGGQGVSYGYTF
cdr3_nt: TGTGCCAGCAGCCGGGGGGGGCAGGGGGTCTCTTATGGCTACACCTTC

j_call: TRBJ1-1
d_call: NA
v_call: TRBV7-2
clone_size: medium-sized
cdr3_aa: CASSPSYADTEAFF
cdr3_nt: TGTGCCAGCAGCCCTTCTTATGCGGATACTGAAGCTTTCTTT

j_call: TRBJ1-3
d_call: NA
v_call: TRBV5-6
clone_size: NA
cdr3_aa: CASSFGVSGGNTIYF
cdr3_nt: TGTGCCAGCAGCTTCGGGGTATCGGGTGGAAACACCATATATTTT

j_call: TRBJ1-5
d_call: TRBD1
v_call: TRBV7-2
clone_size: medium-sized
cdr3_aa: CASSSDRGNQPQHF
cdr3_nt: TGTGCCAGCAGCTCTGACAGGGGGAATCAGCCCCAGCATTTT

j_call: TRBJ1-2
d_call: NA
v_call: TRBV6-5
clone_size: NA
cdr3_aa: CASSYSANLQGYGYTF
cdr3_nt: TGTGCCAGCAGTTACTCCGCAAACCTCCAGGGGTATGGCTACACCTTC

j_call: TRBJ2-7
d_call: TRBD2
v_call: TRBV5-4
clone_size: many
cdr3_aa: CASSSASTSGGRYEQYF
cdr3_nt: TGTGCCAGCAGCTCAGCCTCGACTAGCGGGGGTAGGTACGAGCAGTACTTC

j_call: TRBJ1-1
d_call: NA
v_call: TRBV20-1
clone_size: NA
cdr3_aa: CSASPVMNTEAFF
cdr3_nt: TGCAGTGCTAGTCCAGTTATGAACACTGAAGCTTTCTTT

j_call: TRBJ1-1
d_call: NA
v_call: TRBV6-5
clone_size: medium-sized
cdr3_aa: CASRRDLNTEAFF
cdr3_nt: TGTGCCAGCAGACGGGACCTGAACACTGAAGCTTTCTTT